Listed here are 15 T cell receptor beta chains from one sample, sequenced in a study of T cell repertoires in cytomegalovirus infection. The antigens of these receptors remain unknown. TCRdb itself ran the reads through MiXCR, one entry per CDR3 protein. There are about a million distinct CDR3 sequences in the sample; roughly 30% occur only once, and over 10% lies in the top ten. The material sequenced was cultured CD8+ T cells from PBMCs, taken from culture after CMV antigen stimulation. The receptors derive from a human donor in good health (CMV status not recorded). Some clones in this sample may be carry-over from other donors' samples.

This rearrangement joins TRBV19 to TRBJ2-1, with D unclear. Germline V gene lookup returns CDR1 LNHDA and CDR2 SQIVND (reference sequence). The CDR3 covers 15 residues. V dropped 9 bases and J dropped 0 bases, with 15 bases sitting between them. The CDR3: CARLSRQSSYNEQFF. CDR3 nucleotide sequence: TGTGCCAGACTGAGTCGGCAGAGCTCCTACAATGAGCAGTTCTTC. The full variable domain, its missing parts supplied by reference TRBV19 and TRBJ2-1, is DGGITQSPKYLFRKEGQNVTLSCEQNLNHDAMYWYRQDPGQGLRLIYYSQIVNDFQKGDIAEGYSVSREKKESFPLTVTSAQKNPTAFYLCARLSRQSSYNEQFFGPGTRLTVL.

To note about this clonotype: The conserved phenylalanine or tryptophan is not found at the CDR3 terminus, so this likely reflects a read error. The chain recombines TRBV27 with TRBJ2-7; D ambiguous. The CDR3 has 13 residues. Per germline, CDR1 MNHEY and CDR2 SMNVEV (reference sequence). V lost 6 bases and J lost 3, with 12 bases in between. The CDR3 DNA is TGTGCCAGCAGCTTCGGGCCGTACTACGAGCAGTACTCC. Translated, it gives CASSFGPYYEQYS.

This clonotype turned up a few times. The chain is built from TRBV19 and TRBJ2-3; unclear D gene. CDR1 LNHDA and CDR2 SQIVND come from the germline V gene (reference sequence). With 5 bases removed from V and 6 bases from J, the gap between germline ends came to 12 bases. CDR3 length: 13 amino acids. CDR3 nucleotide sequence: TGTGCCAGTAGTGTCGCCCTTCTGGATACGCAGTATTTT. The encoded protein is CASSVALLDTQYF.

Ten or more counts support this clonotype. J is TRBJ2-3 and V is TRBV7-2; 7 bases fit TRBD2. The CDR3 is 16 amino acids. From germline, CDR1 is SGHTA and CDR2 FQGNSA. V lost 6 bases to trimming and J lost 4 bases; unmatched junction nucleotides: 13. CDR3 coding DNA: TGTGCCAGCAGGGGGACGGGGGGTAGGACTGCAGATACGCAGTATTTT. Residues: CASRGTGGRTADTQYF.

In its sample, this clonotype was seen many times. The rearrangement links TRBV7-6 to TRBJ1-5, with 9 bases lining up with TRBD1. The V gene's germline CDR1 is SGHVS and CDR2 FNYEAQ. Germline trimming cut 4 bases from V and 6 bases from J; bases unmatched to any gene: 4. This CDR3 contains 14 residues. CDR3 in amino acids: CASSSGQGVQPQHF. In DNA form, the CDR3 reads TGTGCCAGCAGCTCGGGACAGGGTGTTCAGCCCCAGCATTTT.

This rearrangement joins TRBV29-1 to TRBJ1-2; 7 positions agree with TRBD1. Germline loops: CDR1 SQVTM, CDR2 ANQGSEA. The CDR3 is made up of 13 amino acids. J gave up 5 bases and V 3 bases, and 6 bases lay outside the gene matches. CDR3 coding DNA: TGCAGCGTTGATTGGCAGGGGGAGTATGGCTACACCTTC. Its protein is CSVDWQGEYGYTF.

The CDR3 sequence: CASSQGSFNQPQHF. DNA of the CDR3: TGCGCCAGCAGCCAGGGGTCTTTCAATCAGCCCCAGCATTTT. This chain joins TRBV4-1 and TRBJ1-5; no clear D. The V and J ends lost 3 bases and 3 bases respectively, with 9 bases between them. The CDR3 length is 14 residues. Germline values: CDR1 MGHRA, CDR2 YSYEKL.

This rearrangement joins TRBV14 to TRBJ2-5, with unresolved D. The germline gives CDR1 SGHDN, CDR2 FVKESK. Trimming pared 4 bases from V and 3 bases from J, leaving 15 bases between. This CDR3 is built from 15 residues. CDR3 protein: CASSPLFLGEETQYF. In DNA form, the CDR3 reads TGTGCCAGCAGCCCTCTATTTCTAGGTGAAGAGACCCAGTACTTC.

This clonotype was counted a few times. This chain connects TRBV6-5 to TRBJ1-1, with D unclear. This CDR3 has 15 amino acids. Per the germline V gene, CDR1 is MNHEY and CDR2 is SVGAGI. V was pared by 0 bases and J by 1 base, with 9 bases between. The CDR3 loop is CASSYSSMGNTEAFF. DNA for the CDR3: TGTGCCAGCAGTTACTCGAGTATGGGGAACACTGAAGCTTTCTTT.

Only a few counts were recorded for this clonotype. The V gene is TRBV12-3 or TRBV12-4, the J gene TRBJ2-1; D not resolved. This CDR3 region has 15 residues. Between the trimmed V and J ends, which lost 6 bases and 5 bases, there was a span of 17 bases. CDR3 sequence reads: CASSFSRAPDNEQFF. For the CDR3, the DNA is TGTGCCAGCAGCTTCTCTAGGGCCCCCGACAATGAGCAGTTCTTC.

J is TRBJ1-5 and V is TRBV19; possibly TRBD1 for D (6 bases). The CDR3 totals 15 residues. From germline, CDR1 is LNHDA and CDR2 SQIVND (reference sequence). V was shortened by 0 bases and J by 5 bases, with 11 bases between the two germline ends. CDR3 protein: CASSIEVGGDQPQHF. CDR3 DNA sequence: TGTGCCAGTAGTATAGAGGTGGGGGGCGATCAGCCCCAGCATTTT.

This clonotype was observed a single time. The V call is TRBV6-1, the J call TRBJ2-7; D not resolved. CDR1 and CDR2 from the germline V gene are MNHNS and SASEGT. V lost 8 bases and J lost 3, with 8 bases in between. The CDR3 contains 11 residues. The CDR3 nucleotides are TGTGCCAGCTCTTGGAGCTACGAGCAGTACGTC. This codes for CASSWSYEQYV.

V gene TRBV27 combines with J gene TRBJ2-1; TRBD2 matches 10 bases. The germline V gene encodes CDR1 MNHEY and CDR2 SMNVEV (reference sequence). The ends lost 5 bases at V and 9 bases at J; junction bases unmatched: 4. The CDR3 totals 13 residues. CDR3 amino acids: CASSSGGAPEQFF. The CDR3 nucleotides are TGTGCCAGCAGTAGCGGGGGGGCCCCTGAGCAGTTCTTC.

In its sample, this clonotype was seen a few times. V usage is TRBV10-3 and J usage is TRBJ2-7; 9 bases line up with TRBD2. The V and J ends lost 5 bases and 2 bases, in that order; junction bases with no gene match: 10. This CDR3 comprises 16 residues. Germline lookup yields CDR1 ENHRY and CDR2 SYGVKD. The CDR3 here is CAISPLAGELAYEQYV. In DNA form, the CDR3 reads TGTGCCATCAGTCCTTTAGCGGGGGAATTAGCCTACGAGCAGTACGTC.

V usage is TRBV7-2 and J usage is TRBJ2-1, with 8 positions matching TRBD2. Per germline, CDR1 SGHTA and CDR2 FQGNSA. The CDR3 has 15 residues. V lost 5 bases and J lost 7; bases outside the gene matches: 10. The CDR3 region is CASSQGLGTGNEQFF. In nucleotides, the CDR3 is TGTGCCAGCAGCCAGGGACTAGGGACGGGAAATGAGCAGTTCTTC.